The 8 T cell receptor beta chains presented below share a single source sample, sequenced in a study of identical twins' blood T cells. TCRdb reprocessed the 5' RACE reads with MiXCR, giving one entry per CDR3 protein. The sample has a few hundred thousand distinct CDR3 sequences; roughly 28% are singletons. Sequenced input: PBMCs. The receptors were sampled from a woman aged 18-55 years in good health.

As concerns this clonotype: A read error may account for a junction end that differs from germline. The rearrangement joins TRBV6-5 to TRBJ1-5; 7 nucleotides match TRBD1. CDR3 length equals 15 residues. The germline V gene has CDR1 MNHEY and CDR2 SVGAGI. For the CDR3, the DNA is TGTGCCAGCAGTTACTCACAGGGGCCGAATCATCCCCAGCATTTT. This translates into CASSYSQGPNHPQHF.

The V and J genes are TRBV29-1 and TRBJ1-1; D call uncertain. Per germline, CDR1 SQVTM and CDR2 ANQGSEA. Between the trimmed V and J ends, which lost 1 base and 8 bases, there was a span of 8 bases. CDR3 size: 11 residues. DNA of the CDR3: TGCAGCGTTGAAGGGGCGAAGGAAGCTTTCTTT. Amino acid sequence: CSVEGAKEAFF.

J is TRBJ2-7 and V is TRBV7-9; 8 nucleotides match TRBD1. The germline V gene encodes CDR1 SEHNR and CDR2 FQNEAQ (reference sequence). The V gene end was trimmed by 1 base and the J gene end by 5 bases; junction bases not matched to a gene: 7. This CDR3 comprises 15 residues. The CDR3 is CASSLVLDRAHEQYF. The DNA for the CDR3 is TGTGCCAGCAGCTTAGTCCTGGACAGGGCTCACGAGCAGTACTTC.

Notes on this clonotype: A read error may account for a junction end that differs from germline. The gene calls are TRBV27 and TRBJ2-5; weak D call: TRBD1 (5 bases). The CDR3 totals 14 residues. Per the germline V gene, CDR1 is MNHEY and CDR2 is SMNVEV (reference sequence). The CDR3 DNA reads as TGTGCCGGCAGTTCACGGAACAGGCCGGAGACCCAGTACTTC. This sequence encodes CAGSSRNRPETQYF.

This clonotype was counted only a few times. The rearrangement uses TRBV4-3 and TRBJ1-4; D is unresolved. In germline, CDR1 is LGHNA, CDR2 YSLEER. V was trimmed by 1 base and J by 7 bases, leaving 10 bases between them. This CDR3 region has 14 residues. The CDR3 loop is CASSQVEWSEKLFF. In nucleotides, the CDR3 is TGCGCCAGCAGCCAAGTGGAGTGGAGTGAAAAACTGTTTTTT.

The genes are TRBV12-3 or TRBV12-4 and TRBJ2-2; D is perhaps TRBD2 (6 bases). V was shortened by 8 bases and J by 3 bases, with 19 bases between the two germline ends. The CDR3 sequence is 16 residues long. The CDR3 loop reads CASVSGGDGYTGELFF. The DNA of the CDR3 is TGTGCCAGCGTTTCTGGAGGGGACGGTTACACCGGGGAGCTGTTTTTT.

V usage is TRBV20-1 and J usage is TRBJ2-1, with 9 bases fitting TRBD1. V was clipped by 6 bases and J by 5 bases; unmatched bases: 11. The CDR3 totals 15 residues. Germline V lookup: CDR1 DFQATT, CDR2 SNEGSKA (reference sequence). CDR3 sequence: CSATSGTGLNNEQFF. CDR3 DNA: TGCAGTGCCACCTCCGGGACAGGGCTTAACAATGAGCAGTTCTTC.

DNA for the CDR3: TGCAGTGCTAAAGACAGGGGGCCCTATGGCTACACCTTC. This codes for CSAKDRGPYGYTF. The chain uses TRBV20-1 and TRBJ1-2, with 10 bases that match TRBD1. The CDR3 has 13 residues. Per the germline V gene, CDR1 is DFQATT and CDR2 is SNEGSKA (reference sequence). V lost 4 bases and J lost 4; bases outside the gene matches: 3.